This T cell receptor (beta chain) stems from a study of early T cells in non-severe SARS-CoV-2 infection. TCRdb recomputed calls from the 5' RACE reads with MiXCR, one row per CDR3 protein. Here the sample spans around 57,000 distinct CDR3 sequences, approximately 6.7% being singletons. A note on this clonotype: One junction end disagrees with the germline gene, perhaps due to a read error.

Sequenced: whole blood. The receptor was isolated from an adult who was a healthcare worker with PCR-confirmed SARS-CoV-2 infection or an uninfected control (not recorded which).

The CDR3 DNA follows: TGTGCCAGCAGCTTGTATCTGCTCTCTGGGGCCAACGTCCCGACTTTC. Encoded protein: CASSLYLLSGANVPTF. The rearrangement uses TRBV5-5 and TRBJ2-6; TRBD1 might be the D (5 bases). The CDR3 extends over 16 amino acids. The V gene's germline CDR1 is SGHKS and CDR2 YYEKEE (reference sequence).